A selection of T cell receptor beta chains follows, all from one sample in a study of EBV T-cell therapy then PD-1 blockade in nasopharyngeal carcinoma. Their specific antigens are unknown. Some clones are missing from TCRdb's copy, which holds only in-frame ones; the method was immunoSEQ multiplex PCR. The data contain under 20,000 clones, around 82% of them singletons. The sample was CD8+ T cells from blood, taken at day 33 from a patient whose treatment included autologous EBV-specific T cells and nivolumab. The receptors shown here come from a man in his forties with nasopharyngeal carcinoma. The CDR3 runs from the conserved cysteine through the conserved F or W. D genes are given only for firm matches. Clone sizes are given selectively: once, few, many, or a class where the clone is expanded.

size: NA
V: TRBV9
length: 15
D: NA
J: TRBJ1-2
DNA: TGTGCCAGCAGCGGCGTGGCCCGGACGGGCTATGGCTACACCTTC
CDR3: CASSGVARTGYGYTF

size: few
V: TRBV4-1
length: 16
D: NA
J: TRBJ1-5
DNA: TGCGCCAGCAGCCCTACGACTGCTAGGAGCAATCAGCCCCAGCATTTT
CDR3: CASSPTTARSNQPQHF

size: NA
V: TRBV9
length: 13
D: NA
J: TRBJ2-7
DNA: TGTGCCAGCAGCCCCGGGACAACCCAGGGGCAGTACTTC
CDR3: CASSPGTTQGQYF

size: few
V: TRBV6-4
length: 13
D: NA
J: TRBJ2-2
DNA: TGTGCCAGCAGTGACTCGACCACCGGGGAGCTGTTTTTT
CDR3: CASSDSTTGELFF

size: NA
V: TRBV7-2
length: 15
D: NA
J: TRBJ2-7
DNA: TGTGCCAGCAGCTTAGTGGCAGGTCTTCGGTACGAGCAGTACTTC
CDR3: CASSLVAGLRYEQYF

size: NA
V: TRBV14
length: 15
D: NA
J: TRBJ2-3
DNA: TGTGCCAGCAGCCAAGACAGGGGCCACACAGATACGCAGTATTTT
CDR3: CASSQDRGHTDTQYF

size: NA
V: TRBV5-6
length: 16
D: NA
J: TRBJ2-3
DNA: TGTGCCAGCAGCTCGCCCACCCTATTATACACAGATACGCAGTATTTT
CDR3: CASSSPTLLYTDTQYF

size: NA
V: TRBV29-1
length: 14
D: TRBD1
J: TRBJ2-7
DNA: TGCAGCGCCGACCCGGGACAGGGATCCTACGAGCAGTACTTC
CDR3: CSADPGQGSYEQYF

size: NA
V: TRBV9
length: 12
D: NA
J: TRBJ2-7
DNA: TGTGCCAGCAGCGGGGACGGCTACGAGCAGTACTTC
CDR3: CASSGDGYEQYF

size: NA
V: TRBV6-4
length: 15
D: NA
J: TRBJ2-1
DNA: TGTGCCAGCAGTGGAGACCCTTCCTCCTACAATGAGCAGTTCTTC
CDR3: CASSGDPSSYNEQFF

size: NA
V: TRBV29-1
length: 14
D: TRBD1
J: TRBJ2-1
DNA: TGCAGCGGCACGACAGGGAACTCCTACAATGAGCAGTTCTTC
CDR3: CSGTTGNSYNEQFF

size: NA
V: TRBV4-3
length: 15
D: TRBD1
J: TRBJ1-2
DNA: TGCGCCAGCAGGACGGGGGACAGGGGGCTATATGGCTACACCTTC
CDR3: CASRTGDRGLYGYTF

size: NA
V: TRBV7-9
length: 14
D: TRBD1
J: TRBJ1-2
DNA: TGTGCCAGCAGCTTAGACTCAGGGGGCGGAGGCTACACCTTC
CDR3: CASSLDSGGGGYTF

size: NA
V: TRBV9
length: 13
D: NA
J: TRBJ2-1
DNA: TGTGCCAGCAGCGTAACGGGTTGGAATGAGCAGTTCTTC
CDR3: CASSVTGWNEQFF

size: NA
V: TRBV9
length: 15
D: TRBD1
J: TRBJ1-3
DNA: TGTGCCAGCAGCGCGAGGACAGGGCCTGGAAACACCATATATTTT
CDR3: CASSARTGPGNTIYF

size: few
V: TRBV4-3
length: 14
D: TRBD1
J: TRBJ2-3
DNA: TGCGCCAGCAGCCCGACAGGGGGGGCAGATACGCAGTATTTT
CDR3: CASSPTGGADTQYF

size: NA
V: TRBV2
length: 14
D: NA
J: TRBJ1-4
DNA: TGTGCCAGCATTAAGGGGCCAGTTAATGAAAAACTGTTTTTT
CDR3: CASIKGPVNEKLFF

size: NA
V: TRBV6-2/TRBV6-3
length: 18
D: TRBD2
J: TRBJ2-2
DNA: TGTGCCAGCAGTTACGAGAGTAGCGGGGGGGGTAACACCGGGGAGCTGTTTTTT
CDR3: CASSYESSGGGNTGELFF

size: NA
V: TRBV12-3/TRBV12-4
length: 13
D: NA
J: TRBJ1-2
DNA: TGTGCCAGCAGCCCCACGGCGGGCATCGGCTACACCTTC
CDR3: CASSPTAGIGYTF

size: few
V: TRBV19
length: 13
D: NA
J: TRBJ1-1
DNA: TGTGCCAGTAGTGTGACACTAAACACTGAAGCTTTCTTT
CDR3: CASSVTLNTEAFF

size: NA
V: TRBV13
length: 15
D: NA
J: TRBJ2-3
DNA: TGTGCCAGCAGTATGGGCGGTGAAGGCACAGATACGCAGTATTTT
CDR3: CASSMGGEGTDTQYF

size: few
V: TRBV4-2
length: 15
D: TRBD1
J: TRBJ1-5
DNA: TGTGCCAGCAGCCAATACAGGGGCGGGAATCAGCCCCAGCATTTT
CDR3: CASSQYRGGNQPQHF

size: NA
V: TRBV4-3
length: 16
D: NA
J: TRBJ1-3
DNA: TGCGCCAGCAGCCAACACAGGTTACGCTCTGGAAACACCATATATTTT
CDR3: CASSQHRLRSGNTIYF

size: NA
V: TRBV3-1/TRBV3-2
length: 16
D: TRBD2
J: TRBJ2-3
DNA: TGTGCCAGCAGCCCACTGGGCGGGGGGGCCTTAGATACGCAGTATTTT
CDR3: CASSPLGGGALDTQYF

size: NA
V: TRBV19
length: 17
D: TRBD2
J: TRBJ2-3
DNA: TGTGCCAGTAGTATGGGACTAGCGGTACTCCCAGCAGATACGCAGTATTTT
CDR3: CASSMGLAVLPADTQYF

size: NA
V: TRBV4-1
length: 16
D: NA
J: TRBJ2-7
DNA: TGCGCCAGCAGCCAAGATTTCGGGGGTGGATACTACGAGCAGTACTTC
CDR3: CASSQDFGGGYYEQYF

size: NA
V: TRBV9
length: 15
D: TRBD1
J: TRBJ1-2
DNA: TGTGCCAGCAGCGTAGCCCGGACAGGGAACTATGGCTACACCTTC
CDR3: CASSVARTGNYGYTF

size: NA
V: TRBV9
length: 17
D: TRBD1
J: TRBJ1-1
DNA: TGTGCCAGCAGCGAGCCTCGGACAGGGGGCCGGAACACTGAAGCTTTCTTT
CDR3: CASSEPRTGGRNTEAFF

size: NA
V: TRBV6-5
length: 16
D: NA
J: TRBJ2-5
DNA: TGTGCCAGCAGCTACGACAGGTGGTTTCGACAAGAGACCCAGTACTTC
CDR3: CASSYDRWFRQETQYF

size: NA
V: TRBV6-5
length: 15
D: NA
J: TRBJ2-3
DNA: TGTGCCAGCAGTTACGTTTCGGGGGGCGCAGATACGCAGTATTTT
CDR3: CASSYVSGGADTQYF

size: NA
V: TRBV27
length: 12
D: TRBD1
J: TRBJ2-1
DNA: TGTGCCAGCAGTCCGCGGACAGGCGAGGAATTCTTC
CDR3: CASSPRTGEEFF

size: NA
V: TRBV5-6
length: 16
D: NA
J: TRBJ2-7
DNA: TGTGCCAGCAGCTTGGGACATGGGAAGTCATCCTACGAGCAGTACTTC
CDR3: CASSLGHGKSSYEQYF

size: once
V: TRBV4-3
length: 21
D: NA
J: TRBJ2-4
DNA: TGCGCCAGCAGCCAAGAAGAATGGACGGAGGAGGCGATGTTAGCCAAAAACATTCAGTACTTC
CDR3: CASSQEEWTEEAMLAKNIQYF

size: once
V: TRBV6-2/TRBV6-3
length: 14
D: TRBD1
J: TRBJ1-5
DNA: TGTGCCAGCAGCCGCGACAGGGCCCATCAGCCCCAGCATTTT
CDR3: CASSRDRAHQPQHF